This is a list of T cell receptor beta chains from one sample in a study of OX40 agonist ivuxolimab in advanced cancers. The data were produced by immunoSEQ multiplex PCR, yet TCRdb's version contains in-frame clones alone and is incomplete. The sample carries some 59,000 clones, less than 85% recorded once. The sequencing used CD4+ or CD8+ T cells sorted from blood, collected in a trial of the OX40 agonist ivuxolimab. Receptors originate from an adult with an advanced solid tumor such as melanoma, head and neck, liver or kidney cancer. CDR3s include the opening cysteine and the closing phenylalanine or tryptophan. Each record gives: CDR3 protein, J gene, clone size, D gene, V gene. D genes are given only for firm matches. Clone size appears in some rows only: once, few, many, or a class for an expanded clone.

CDR3aa: CASSLGQGKETQYF; j_gene: TRBJ2-5; abundance: -; d_gene: TRBD1; v_gene: TRBV5-1
CDR3aa: CASSFRWDTEAFF; j_gene: TRBJ1-1; abundance: -; d_gene: -; v_gene: TRBV27
CDR3aa: CASSLQPLPGELFF; j_gene: TRBJ2-2; abundance: once; d_gene: -; v_gene: TRBV7-3
CDR3aa: CASSQVRAAGANVLTF; j_gene: TRBJ2-6; abundance: -; d_gene: -; v_gene: TRBV4-2
CDR3aa: CASSLSHSRYNEQFF; j_gene: TRBJ2-1; abundance: -; d_gene: -; v_gene: TRBV7-6
CDR3aa: CASSQGWGAGGYNEQFF; j_gene: TRBJ2-1; abundance: -; d_gene: TRBD2; v_gene: TRBV4-2
CDR3aa: CASSPGMAGGVTEQFF; j_gene: TRBJ2-1; abundance: few; d_gene: TRBD1; v_gene: TRBV7-9
CDR3aa: CASSLERGPFHEQFF; j_gene: TRBJ2-1; abundance: -; d_gene: -; v_gene: TRBV5-1
CDR3aa: CASSQRGTYEQYF; j_gene: TRBJ2-7; abundance: -; d_gene: -; v_gene: TRBV4-2
CDR3aa: CASSSAGGISNQPQHF; j_gene: TRBJ1-5; abundance: -; d_gene: -; v_gene: TRBV27
CDR3aa: CASSLQPGDGGETQYF; j_gene: TRBJ2-5; abundance: -; d_gene: -; v_gene: TRBV5-1
CDR3aa: CASSIGGASQETQYF; j_gene: TRBJ2-5; abundance: -; d_gene: -; v_gene: TRBV19
CDR3aa: CASRGGGINEQYF; j_gene: TRBJ2-7; abundance: -; d_gene: -; v_gene: TRBV6-1
CDR3aa: CASSRLEETQYF; j_gene: TRBJ2-5; abundance: -; d_gene: -; v_gene: TRBV2
CDR3aa: CASSSYRQGTDTQYF; j_gene: TRBJ2-3; abundance: -; d_gene: -; v_gene: TRBV5-6
CDR3aa: CASSLRGGEIYEQYF; j_gene: TRBJ2-7; abundance: -; d_gene: TRBD2; v_gene: TRBV7-9
CDR3aa: CASISSWRFEAFF; j_gene: TRBJ1-1; abundance: -; d_gene: -; v_gene: TRBV6-5
CDR3aa: CASSLGGQIYGYTF; j_gene: TRBJ1-2; abundance: -; d_gene: -; v_gene: TRBV5-4
CDR3aa: CASRGQGSSYEQYF; j_gene: TRBJ2-7; abundance: -; d_gene: TRBD1; v_gene: TRBV2
CDR3aa: CASRGLGVTDNEQFF; j_gene: TRBJ2-1; abundance: -; d_gene: -; v_gene: TRBV27
CDR3aa: CASSPRAGESYEQYF; j_gene: TRBJ2-7; abundance: -; d_gene: TRBD2; v_gene: TRBV5-1
CDR3aa: CASRMGDQPQHF; j_gene: TRBJ1-5; abundance: -; d_gene: -; v_gene: TRBV6-1
CDR3aa: CASSLQGIREAFF; j_gene: TRBJ1-1; abundance: -; d_gene: -; v_gene: TRBV28
CDR3aa: CASSYRRGYNEQFF; j_gene: TRBJ2-1; abundance: -; d_gene: -; v_gene: TRBV6-5
CDR3aa: CASKRDAGAYGQYF; j_gene: TRBJ2-7; abundance: few; d_gene: -; v_gene: TRBV6-1
CDR3aa: CASSLARINEQFF; j_gene: TRBJ2-1; abundance: -; d_gene: -; v_gene: TRBV5-1
CDR3aa: CASSLPGYEQYF; j_gene: TRBJ2-7; abundance: -; d_gene: -; v_gene: TRBV7-2
CDR3aa: CASSQVTLQETQYF; j_gene: TRBJ2-5; abundance: -; d_gene: -; v_gene: TRBV14
CDR3aa: CASSLVGQMNTEAFF; j_gene: TRBJ1-1; abundance: -; d_gene: -; v_gene: TRBV7-2
CDR3aa: CASSQSETDLSSYNEQFF; j_gene: TRBJ2-1; abundance: -; d_gene: -; v_gene: TRBV23-1
CDR3aa: CASSPQRDGTEAFF; j_gene: TRBJ1-1; abundance: -; d_gene: -; v_gene: TRBV7-9
CDR3aa: CASSYGTNTEAFF; j_gene: TRBJ1-1; abundance: -; d_gene: -; v_gene: TRBV19
CDR3aa: CASSISGNSPVSYGYTF; j_gene: TRBJ1-2; abundance: -; d_gene: -; v_gene: TRBV19
CDR3aa: CASKSTVSTDTQYF; j_gene: TRBJ2-3; abundance: -; d_gene: -; v_gene: TRBV2
CDR3aa: CASSPPGANYGYTF; j_gene: TRBJ1-2; abundance: -; d_gene: -; v_gene: TRBV7-2
CDR3aa: CASSLGGTGVRTDTQYF; j_gene: TRBJ2-3; abundance: -; d_gene: TRBD1; v_gene: TRBV7-9
CDR3aa: CASLAWGGNGDEQFF; j_gene: TRBJ2-1; abundance: -; d_gene: -; v_gene: TRBV27
CDR3aa: CASSSQGAEAFF; j_gene: TRBJ1-1; abundance: -; d_gene: -; v_gene: TRBV2
CDR3aa: CASQFSGPNTEAFF; j_gene: TRBJ1-1; abundance: -; d_gene: -; v_gene: TRBV5-1
CDR3aa: CASSVGTSGYEQYF; j_gene: TRBJ2-7; abundance: -; d_gene: TRBD2; v_gene: TRBV4-2
CDR3aa: CASSSHGASGNTIYF; j_gene: TRBJ1-3; abundance: -; d_gene: -; v_gene: TRBV7-2
CDR3aa: CASSGQGAGVREQYF; j_gene: TRBJ2-7; abundance: few; d_gene: TRBD1; v_gene: TRBV28
CDR3aa: CATSVDRVHTIYF; j_gene: TRBJ1-3; abundance: -; d_gene: TRBD1; v_gene: TRBV15
CDR3aa: CASSGAENMNTEAFF; j_gene: TRBJ1-1; abundance: -; d_gene: -; v_gene: TRBV7-6
CDR3aa: CASSFAREQFF; j_gene: TRBJ2-1; abundance: -; d_gene: -; v_gene: TRBV5-6
CDR3aa: CATSSKGRGNQPQHF; j_gene: TRBJ1-5; abundance: -; d_gene: -; v_gene: TRBV15
CDR3aa: CASSSSGVVGGYTF; j_gene: TRBJ1-2; abundance: once; d_gene: -; v_gene: TRBV27
CDR3aa: CATSRGRLAGQNEQFF; j_gene: TRBJ2-1; abundance: once; d_gene: TRBD2; v_gene: TRBV15
CDR3aa: CASSPWTSADTQYF; j_gene: TRBJ2-3; abundance: -; d_gene: TRBD2; v_gene: TRBV5-4
CDR3aa: CASSLSGAGANVLTF; j_gene: TRBJ2-6; abundance: -; d_gene: -; v_gene: TRBV5-6
CDR3aa: CASSESGNQPQHF; j_gene: TRBJ1-5; abundance: -; d_gene: -; v_gene: TRBV10-1
CDR3aa: CASSPFAVYSNQPQHF; j_gene: TRBJ1-5; abundance: -; d_gene: -; v_gene: TRBV27
CDR3aa: CASSIKAGGNTGELFF; j_gene: TRBJ2-2; abundance: -; d_gene: -; v_gene: TRBV19
CDR3aa: CAWSGQGRTEAFF; j_gene: TRBJ1-1; abundance: few; d_gene: TRBD1; v_gene: TRBV30
CDR3aa: CASSPGQGAGGYTF; j_gene: TRBJ1-2; abundance: -; d_gene: TRBD1; v_gene: TRBV19
CDR3aa: CASGGGSRSGYEQYF; j_gene: TRBJ2-7; abundance: -; d_gene: -; v_gene: TRBV2
CDR3aa: CASSVAGEQFF; j_gene: TRBJ2-1; abundance: -; d_gene: -; v_gene: TRBV9
CDR3aa: CASSPQEYGYTF; j_gene: TRBJ1-2; abundance: -; d_gene: -; v_gene: TRBV6-1
CDR3aa: CASSPRQATGSYNSPLHF; j_gene: TRBJ1-6; abundance: -; d_gene: -; v_gene: TRBV18
CDR3aa: CASSPIRGSATNEKLFF; j_gene: TRBJ1-4; abundance: -; d_gene: -; v_gene: TRBV18